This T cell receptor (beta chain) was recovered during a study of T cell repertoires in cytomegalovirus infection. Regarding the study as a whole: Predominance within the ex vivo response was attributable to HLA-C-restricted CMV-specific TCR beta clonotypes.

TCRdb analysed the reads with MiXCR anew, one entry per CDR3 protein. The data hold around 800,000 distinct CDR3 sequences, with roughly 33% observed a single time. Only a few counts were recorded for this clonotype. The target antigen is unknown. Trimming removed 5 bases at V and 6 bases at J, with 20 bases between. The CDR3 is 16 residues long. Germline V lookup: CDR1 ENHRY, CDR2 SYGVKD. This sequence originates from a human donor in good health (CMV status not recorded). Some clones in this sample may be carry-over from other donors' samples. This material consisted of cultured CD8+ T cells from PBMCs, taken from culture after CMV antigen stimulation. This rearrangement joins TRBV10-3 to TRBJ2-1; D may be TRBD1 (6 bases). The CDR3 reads CAISFLYRVNGNEQFF. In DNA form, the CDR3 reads TGTGCCATCAGTTTCCTTTACAGGGTCAATGGCAATGAGCAGTTCTTC.